This T cell receptor (beta chain) was captured by sequencing in a study of blood T cell repertoires in COVID-19. Two consecutive negative NP/OP PCR tests, clearance, or resolved symptoms defined Cohort 3 recovery. In the original processing: Scientists estimated how many nucleated cells there were by amplifying reference gene primers. Clones were read by immunoSEQ multiplex PCR, and TCRdb kept only the in-frame ones, dropping some. V and J calls and clone size come straight from that table; D and trimming were deduced from the DNA. The repertoire has about 170,000 clones, 83% of them found once; the top ten carry nearly 4.5%. This sequence originates from a woman aged 50 to 65 who had recovered from COVID-19. The sample comprised PBMCs or T cells enriched from blood (not recorded which).

For the CDR3, the DNA is TGTGCCACCCAGGGGATCCCCTCCTACAATGAGCAGTTCTTC. It translates to CATQGIPSYNEQFF. The chain combines TRBV19 with TRBJ2-1, with a possible D match to TRBD1 (6 bases). Trimming left V 10 bases short and J 0 bases short, with 13 bases between. The CDR3 contains 14 residues. Germline CDR1 LNHDA, CDR2 SQIVND (reference sequence). Based on the CDR3 plus reference TRBV19 and TRBJ2-1, the full variable domain is DGGITQSPKYLFRKEGQNVTLSCEQNLNHDAMYWYRQDPGQGLRLIYYSQIVNDFQKGDIAEGYSVSREKKESFPLTVTSAQKNPTAFYLCATQGIPSYNEQFFGPGTRLTVL.